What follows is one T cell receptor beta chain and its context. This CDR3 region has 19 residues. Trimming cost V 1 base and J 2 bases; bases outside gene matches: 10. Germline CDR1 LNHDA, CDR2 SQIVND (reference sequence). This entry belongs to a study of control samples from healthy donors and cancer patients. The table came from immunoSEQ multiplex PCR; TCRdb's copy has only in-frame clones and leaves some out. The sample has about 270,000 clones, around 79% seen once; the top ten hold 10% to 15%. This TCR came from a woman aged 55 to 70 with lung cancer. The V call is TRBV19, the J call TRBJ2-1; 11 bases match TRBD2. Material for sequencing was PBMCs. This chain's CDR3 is CASSIGWASGGLPYNEQFF. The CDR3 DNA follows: TGTGCCAGTAGTATAGGTTGGGCTAGCGGGGGGTTGCCCTACAATGAGCAGTTCTTC.